The sequence of this T cell receptor beta chain was determined in a study of blood T cell repertoires in COVID-19. The wider study: The study drew acute and convalescent COVID-19 samples from the United States, Italy and Spain. Nucleic acid was either cDNA or gDNA, and it came from T cells, B-cell-depleted T cells, or PBMCs.

Germline CDR1 is SGHTA and CDR2 is FQGTGA. The CDR3 is made up of 12 amino acids. V trimming: 8 bases; J trimming: 2 bases; junction bases outside the gene matches: 2. Here immunoSEQ multiplex PCR was the method, and the copy in TCRdb shows in-frame clones only, minus some. Among about 82,000 clones listed, roughly 80% were seen once. The receptor was derived from a woman in her thirties or forties with active or convalescent COVID-19. The source material was peripheral blood. The rearrangement joins TRBV7-3 to TRBJ1-2; 7 nucleotides match TRBD1. The CDR3, as DNA: TGTGCCAGCGGGGACAGAAACTATGGCTACACCTTC. Translated, it gives CASGDRNYGYTF. The whole variable domain, remainder taken from reference TRBV7-3 and TRBJ1-2, is GAGVSQTPSNKVTEKGKYVELRCDPISGHTALYWYRQSLGQGPEFLIYFQGTGAADDSGLPNDRFFAVRPEGSVSTLKIQRTERGDSAVYLCASGDRNYGYTFGSGTRLTVV.